The entry below describes one TCR beta chain. Its antigen remains unidentified. This specimen comes from a study of Ad26.COV2.S vaccination and SARS-CoV-2 variants. Study at large: The study gave Ad26.COV2.S intramuscularly, once or twice 56 days apart. Study outcomes and limitations: Following vaccination, spike-specific CD8+ and CD4+ T cell responses reportedly exhibited substantial breadth.

Treatment denoted: over 15 received Ad26.COV2.S at low or high dose, single or two shots; 5 received placebo; per-sample allocation not given. Collection of samples fell on day 63 after the first vaccine or placebo injection. An adult donor aged 18-55 years was enrolled in Boston. Using immunoSEQ multiplex PCR, the repertoire was profiled, and TCRdb retains in-frame clones only, with some absent. The data show about 400,000 clones, more than 85% seen once. The specimen comprised peripheral blood, sampled in a trial of Ad26.COV2.S vaccine versus placebo. This receptor was taken from a person between 18 and 60 years old who received the Ad26.COV2.S COVID-19 vaccine or a placebo.

The CDR3 reads CASSTGLLHEQYF. The CDR3 nucleotides are TGTGCCAGCAGCACAGGGCTTTTGCACGAGCAGTACTTC. This sequence joins TRBV7-9 and TRBJ2-7, with D possibly being TRBD1 (6 bases). This CDR3 spans 13 amino acids. The germline V gene encodes CDR1 SEHNR and CDR2 FQNEAQ (reference sequence). Trimming pared 5 bases from V and 5 bases from J, leaving 13 bases between.